Detailed here is one TCR beta chain. What it binds is not known. This sample was included in a study of graft-versus-host responses after intestinal transplantation. The CDR3 is 17 residues long. Between the trimmed V and J ends, which lost 5 bases and 0 bases, there was a span of 16 bases. Germline V gene lookup returns CDR1 LGHNA and CDR2 YSLEER. TCRdb's table, derived via immunoSEQ multiplex PCR, lists solely in-frame clones and lacks some. This repertoire shows around 69,000 clones, around 90% found once; its top ten account for less than 5%. This receptor was taken from a human donor who was the organ donor for an intestinal transplant. Material: unstimulated CD8+ T cells sorted from spleen or lymph node cells, obtained before transplant. The chain joins TRBV4-3 to TRBJ1-4; possibly TRBD1 for D (5 bases). In DNA, the CDR3 is TGCGCCAGCAGCGCCTCTGGGGGGTCTGCAACTAATGAAAAACTGTTTTTT. Protein product: CASSASGGSATNEKLFF.